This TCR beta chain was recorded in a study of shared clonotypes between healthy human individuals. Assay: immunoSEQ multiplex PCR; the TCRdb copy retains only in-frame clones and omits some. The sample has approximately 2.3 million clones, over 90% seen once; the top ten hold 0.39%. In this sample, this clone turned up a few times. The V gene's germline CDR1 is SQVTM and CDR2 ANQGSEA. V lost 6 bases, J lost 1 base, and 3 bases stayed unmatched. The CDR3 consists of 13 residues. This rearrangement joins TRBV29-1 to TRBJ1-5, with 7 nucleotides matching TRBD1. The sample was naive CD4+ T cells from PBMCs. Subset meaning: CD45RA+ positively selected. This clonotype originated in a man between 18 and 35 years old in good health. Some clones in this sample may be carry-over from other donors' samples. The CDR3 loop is CSVGTASNQPQHF. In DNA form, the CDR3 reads TGCAGCGTAGGGACAGCCAGCAATCAGCCCCAGCATTTT.